The sequence of this TCR beta chain was determined in a study of blood T cell repertoires in COVID-19. For the study at large: PBMCs, B-cell-depleted T cells, or T cells provided the cDNA or gDNA that made up the material.

This CDR3 comprises 16 residues. Germline values: CDR1 MDHEN, CDR2 SYDVKM. V was clipped by 2 bases and J by 8 bases, with 19 bases between them. TCRdb's table, derived via immunoSEQ multiplex PCR, lists solely in-frame clones and lacks some. The table records about 210,000 clones, 70% to 90% of them present only once. The sequenced sample was peripheral blood. The sequence was obtained from a woman in her forties or fifties with active or convalescent COVID-19. This chain links TRBV28 with TRBJ2-4; D is undetermined. CDR3 coding DNA: TGTGCCAGCAGTTTACTAATGAGCGCCTCCCTTGACATTCAGTACTTC. Translated, it gives CASSLLMSASLDIQYF.